The rows below give T cell receptor beta chains drawn from one sample of a study of T cell repertoires in cytomegalovirus infection. A single record per CDR3 protein comes from TCRdb applying MiXCR to the reads. The sample shows about 740,000 distinct CDR3 sequences, about 40% of them seen only once. The sequenced sample was PBMCs. The receptor set was obtained from a human donor in good health (CMV status not recorded). Some clones in this sample may be carry-over from other donors' samples. The CDR3 runs from the conserved cysteine through the conserved F or W. The D gene is left open where the match is weak.

D | J | V | CDR3
TRBD2 | TRBJ2-3 | TRBV10-3 | CAIMKNSGRSTDTQYF
TRBD1 | TRBJ2-1 | TRBV7-7 | CASSLGTGGAETNEQFF
- | TRBJ2-7 | TRBV6-5 | CASSPAWGFRGEQYF
TRBD1 | TRBJ1-1 | TRBV9 | CASSVPRTGMNTEAFF
- | TRBJ2-1 | TRBV5-4 | CASSRDPGSYNEQFF
TRBD1 | TRBJ1-5 | TRBV4-1 | CASSLGTGESNQPQHF
- | TRBJ2-7 | TRBV5-6 | CASSRTATYEQYF
- | TRBJ1-5 | TRBV28 | CASSLLGRSQNNQPQHF
- | TRBJ2-5 | TRBV6-6 | CASRTGTLGKTQYF
- | TRBJ2-7 | TRBV12-3/TRBV12-4 | CASSSRVVASYEQYF
- | TRBJ2-5 | TRBV11-1 | CASSSGTRETQYF
- | TRBJ2-7 | TRBV7-4 | CASSPTSRHEQYF
- | TRBJ1-1 | TRBV7-9 | CASSLGTVNTEAFF
- | TRBJ1-2 | TRBV28 | CASSLGMRDYGYTF
- | TRBJ2-3 | TRBV7-4 | CASSLRRAGDTQYF
TRBD1 | TRBJ2-5 | TRBV7-6 | CASSVDRVQETQYF
TRBD1 | TRBJ1-6 | TRBV5-1 | CASSLAGTGGSSPLHF
TRBD2 | TRBJ2-3 | TRBV7-2 | CASSFTSGSSSDTQYF
- | TRBJ2-1 | TRBV7-6 | CASSPRQLAEQFF
TRBD2 | TRBJ2-5 | TRBV4-1 | CASSQEGLAGVETQYF
- | TRBJ1-5 | TRBV3-1 | CASSRTASQPQHF
- | TRBJ2-7 | TRBV20-1 | CSARASLDEQYF
- | TRBJ2-1 | TRBV28 | CASSSIPTSWWVGEQFF
TRBD2 | TRBJ2-7 | TRBV28 | CASGRRGVTSYEQYF
- | TRBJ2-1 | TRBV28 | CASSFWLASYNEQFF
TRBD1 | TRBJ2-3 | TRBV7-6 | CASSATGYFGTDTQYF
- | TRBJ1-2 | TRBV7-9 | CASSPPGEGLYYGYTF
- | TRBJ2-7 | TRBV20-1 | CSARDLQGSPYEQYF
- | TRBJ2-3 | TRBV20-1 | CSARDASATGTQYF
- | TRBJ1-1 | TRBV29-1 | CSVSPRGGVMNTEAFF
TRBD1 | TRBJ2-1 | TRBV4-1 | CASSQRQGPAYNEQFF
- | TRBJ2-4 | TRBV14 | CASSQYTGPQYF
- | TRBJ1-5 | TRBV6-6 | CASSFSTGMNQPQHF
TRBD2 | TRBJ2-2 | TRBV4-2 | CASSQEGLATGALFF
TRBD1 | TRBJ1-2 | TRBV14 | CASSRTRPGQGVRGYTF
- | TRBJ1-1 | TRBV5-1 | CASSLADVSPGRTEAFF
TRBD2 | TRBJ2-5 | TRBV4-1 | CASSQAGDRGGSVDF
- | TRBJ2-2 | TRBV5-1 | CASSLAPAAGRTGELFF
- | TRBJ2-7 | TRBV11-1 | CASSSPGDEQYF
- | TRBJ1-5 | TRBV7-9 | CASSSNRKDQPQHF
TRBD2 | TRBJ2-7 | TRBV5-1 | CASSLDSGLAGVEQYF
TRBD1 | TRBJ2-7 | TRBV28 | CASSFQGAVYEQYF
TRBD1 | TRBJ2-7 | TRBV5-6 | CASSPAGQGVKEQYF
- | TRBJ2-5 | TRBV28 | CASSDKTQYF
- | TRBJ1-5 | TRBV6-2/TRBV6-3 | CASNWGFNQPQHF
- | TRBJ1-2 | TRBV12-3/TRBV12-4 | CASSAAKGGSTF
- | TRBJ2-1 | TRBV5-5 | CASSVITSSDEQFF
- | TRBJ2-5 | TRBV3-1 | CASSQQTRSETQYF
- | TRBJ2-2 | TRBV7-2 | CASSPPQGNTGELFF
- | TRBJ1-1 | TRBV5-1 | CASSFPGRTEAFF
TRBD1 | TRBJ1-2 | TRBV7-6 | CASSLGGRAGDRAHGYTF
- | TRBJ1-5 | TRBV12-3/TRBV12-4 | CASSPYFPPRSNQPQHF
- | TRBJ2-6 | TRBV7-2 | CASSRGQISSGANVLTF
- | TRBJ2-2 | TRBV7-6 | CASSLAGGPGTGELFF
TRBD1 | TRBJ2-7 | TRBV20-1 | CSAPTSRDRGTYEQYF
- | TRBJ1-5 | TRBV7-9 | CASSFHSNQPQHF
- | TRBJ1-1 | TRBV14 | CASLSVQGRSGNTKDNTEAFF
- | TRBJ1-1 | TRBV7-6 | CASSPREGSGTEAFF
- | TRBJ1-2 | TRBV3-1 | CASSQLTGNYGYTF